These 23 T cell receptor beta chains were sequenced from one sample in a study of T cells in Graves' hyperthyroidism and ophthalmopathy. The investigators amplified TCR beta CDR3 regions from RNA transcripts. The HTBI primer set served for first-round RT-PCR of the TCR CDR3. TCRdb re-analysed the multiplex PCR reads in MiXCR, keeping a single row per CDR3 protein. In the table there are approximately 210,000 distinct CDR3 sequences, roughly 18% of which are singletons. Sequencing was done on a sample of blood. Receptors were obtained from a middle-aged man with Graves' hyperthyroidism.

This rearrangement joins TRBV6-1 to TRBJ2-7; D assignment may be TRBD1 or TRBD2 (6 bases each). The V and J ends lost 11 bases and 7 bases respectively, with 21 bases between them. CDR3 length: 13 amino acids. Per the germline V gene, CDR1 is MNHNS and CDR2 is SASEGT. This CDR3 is CASCGGPAGEQYF. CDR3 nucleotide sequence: TGTGCCTCCTGTGGGGGCCCGGCGGGAGAGCAGTACTTC.

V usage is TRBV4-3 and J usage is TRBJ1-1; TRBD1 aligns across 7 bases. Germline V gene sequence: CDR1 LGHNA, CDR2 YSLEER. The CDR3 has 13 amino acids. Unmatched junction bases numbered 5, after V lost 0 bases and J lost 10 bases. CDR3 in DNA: TGCGCCAGCAGCCAAGATCGGACAGGCACAGCTTTCTTT. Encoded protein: CASSQDRTGTAFF.

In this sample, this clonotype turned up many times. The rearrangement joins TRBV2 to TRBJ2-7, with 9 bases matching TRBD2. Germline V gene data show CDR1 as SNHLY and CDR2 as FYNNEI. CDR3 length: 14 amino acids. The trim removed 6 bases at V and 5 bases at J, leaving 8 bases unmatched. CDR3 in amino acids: CASSRREGRNEQYF. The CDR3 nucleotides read TGTGCCAGCAGCCGGCGGGAGGGCCGAAACGAGCAGTACTTC.

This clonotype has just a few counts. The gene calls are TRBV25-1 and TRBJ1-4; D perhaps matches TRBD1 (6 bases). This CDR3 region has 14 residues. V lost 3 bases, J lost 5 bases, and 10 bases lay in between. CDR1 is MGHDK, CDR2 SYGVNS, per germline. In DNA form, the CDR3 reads TGTGCCAGCAGTGACCCCGACAGGAATGAAAAACTGTTTTTT. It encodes CASSDPDRNEKLFF. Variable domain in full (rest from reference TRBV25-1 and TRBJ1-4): EADIYQTPRYLVIGTGKKITLECSQTMGHDKMYWYQQDPGMELHLIHYSYGVNSTEKGDLSSESTVSRIRTEHFPLTLESARPSHTSQYLCASSDPDRNEKLFFGSGTQLSVL.

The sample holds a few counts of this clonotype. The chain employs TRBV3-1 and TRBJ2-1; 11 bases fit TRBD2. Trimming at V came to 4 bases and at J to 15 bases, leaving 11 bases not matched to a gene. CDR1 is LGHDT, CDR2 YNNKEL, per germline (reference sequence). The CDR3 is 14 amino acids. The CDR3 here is CASSPLTSGSGTFF. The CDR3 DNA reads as TGTGCCAGCAGCCCGCTAACTAGCGGGAGCGGTACGTTCTTC.

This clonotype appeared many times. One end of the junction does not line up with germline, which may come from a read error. CDR3 residues: CSSSDPGTGELFF. CDR3 nucleotides: TGCAGTTCTAGCGATCCGGGCACCGGGGAGCTGTTTTTT. This chain connects TRBV20-1 to TRBJ2-2; D is possibly TRBD2 (6 bases). The CDR3 totals 13 residues. Germline V CDR1 and CDR2: DFQATT, SNEGSKA (reference sequence).

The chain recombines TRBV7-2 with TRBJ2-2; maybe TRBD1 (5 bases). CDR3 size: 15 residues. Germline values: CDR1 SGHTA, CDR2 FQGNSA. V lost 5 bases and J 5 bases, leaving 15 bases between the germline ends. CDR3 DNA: TGTGCCAGCAGCCGAATAAGTGGGGCGACCGGGGAGCTGTTTTTT. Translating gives CASSRISGATGELFF.

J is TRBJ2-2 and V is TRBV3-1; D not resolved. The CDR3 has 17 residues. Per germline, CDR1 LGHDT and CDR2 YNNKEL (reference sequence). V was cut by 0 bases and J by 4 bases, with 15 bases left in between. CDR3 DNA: TGTGCCAGCAGCCAAGATCCCTTCTCCGCCGCCACCGGGGAGCTGTTTTTT. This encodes CASSQDPFSAATGELFF.

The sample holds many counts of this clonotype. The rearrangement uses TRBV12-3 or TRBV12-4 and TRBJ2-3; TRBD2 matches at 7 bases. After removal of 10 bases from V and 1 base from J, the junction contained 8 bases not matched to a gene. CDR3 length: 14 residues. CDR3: CATSLGGGTDTQYF. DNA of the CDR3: TGTGCCACCTCCTTGGGAGGGGGCACAGATACGCAGTATTTT.

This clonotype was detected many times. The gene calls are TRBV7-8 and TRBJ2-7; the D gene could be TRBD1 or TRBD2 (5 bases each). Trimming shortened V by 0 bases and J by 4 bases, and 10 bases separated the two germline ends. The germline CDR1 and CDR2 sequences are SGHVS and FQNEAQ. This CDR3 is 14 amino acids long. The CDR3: CASSLARDGYEQYF. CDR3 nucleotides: TGTGCCAGCAGCTTAGCCAGGGACGGATACGAGCAGTACTTC.

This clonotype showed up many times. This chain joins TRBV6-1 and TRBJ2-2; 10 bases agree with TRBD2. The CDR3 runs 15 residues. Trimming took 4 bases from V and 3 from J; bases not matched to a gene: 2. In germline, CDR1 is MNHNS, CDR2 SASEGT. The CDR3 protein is CASSVGLADTGELFF. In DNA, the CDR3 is TGTGCCAGCAGTGTAGGACTAGCGGACACCGGGGAGCTGTTTTTT.

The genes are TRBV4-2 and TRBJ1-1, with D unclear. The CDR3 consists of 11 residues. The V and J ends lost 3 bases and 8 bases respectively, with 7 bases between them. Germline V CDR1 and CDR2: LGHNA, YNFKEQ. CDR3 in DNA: TGTGCCAGCAGCCAGAACCTGGAAGCTTTCTTT. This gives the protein CASSQNLEAFF.

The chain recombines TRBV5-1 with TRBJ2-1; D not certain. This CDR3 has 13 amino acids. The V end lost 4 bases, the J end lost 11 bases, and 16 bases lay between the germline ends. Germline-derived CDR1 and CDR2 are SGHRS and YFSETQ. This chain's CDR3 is CASSAGPGEKQFF. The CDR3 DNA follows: TGCGCCAGCAGCGCCGGACCTGGCGAAAAGCAGTTCTTC.

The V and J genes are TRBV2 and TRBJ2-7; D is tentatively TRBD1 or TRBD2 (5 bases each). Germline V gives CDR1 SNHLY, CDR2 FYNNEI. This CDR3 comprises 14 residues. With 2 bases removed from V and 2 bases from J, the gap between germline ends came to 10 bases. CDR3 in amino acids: CASSEQGPPYEQYF. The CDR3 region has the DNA TGTGCCAGCAGTGAACAGGGACCCCCCTACGAGCAGTACTTC.

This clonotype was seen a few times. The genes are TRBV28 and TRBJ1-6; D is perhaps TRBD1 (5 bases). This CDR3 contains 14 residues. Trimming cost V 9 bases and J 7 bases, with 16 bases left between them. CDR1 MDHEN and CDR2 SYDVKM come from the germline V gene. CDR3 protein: CASSWGVRNSPLHF. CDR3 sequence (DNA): TGTGCCAGTTCTTGGGGGGTGAGAAATTCACCCCTCCACTTT.

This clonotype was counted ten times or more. The CDR3 coding sequence is TGTGCCAGCAGCCAGGCGGGGCGACAGGGTGCCGGCTACACCTTC. Residues: CASSQAGRQGAGYTF. V gene TRBV3-1 combines with J gene TRBJ1-2, with TRBD1 matching 7 bases. Germline trimming cut 3 bases from V and 8 bases from J; bases unmatched to any gene: 12. The CDR3 covers 15 residues. Germline CDR1 reads LGHDT; CDR2 reads YNNKEL (reference sequence).

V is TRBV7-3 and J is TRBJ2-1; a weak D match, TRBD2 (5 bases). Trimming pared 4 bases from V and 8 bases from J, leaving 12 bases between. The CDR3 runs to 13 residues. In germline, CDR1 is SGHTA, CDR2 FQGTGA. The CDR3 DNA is TGTGCCAGCAGCTCTGCAGGTAGCGATGAGCAGTTCTTC. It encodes CASSSAGSDEQFF.

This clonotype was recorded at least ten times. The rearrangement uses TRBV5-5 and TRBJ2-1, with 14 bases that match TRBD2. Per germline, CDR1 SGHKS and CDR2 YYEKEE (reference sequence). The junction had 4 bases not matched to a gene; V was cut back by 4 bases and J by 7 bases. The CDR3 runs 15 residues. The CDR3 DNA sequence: TGTGCCAGCAGCCGGGGACTAGCGGGAGAAAATGAGCAGTTCTTC. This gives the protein CASSRGLAGENEQFF. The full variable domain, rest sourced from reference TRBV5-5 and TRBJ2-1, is DAGVTQSPTHLIKTRGQQVTLRCSPISGHKSVSWYQQVLGQGPQFIFQYYEKEERGRGNFPDRFSARQFPNYSSELNVNALLLGDSALYLCASSRGLAGENEQFFGPGTRLTVL.

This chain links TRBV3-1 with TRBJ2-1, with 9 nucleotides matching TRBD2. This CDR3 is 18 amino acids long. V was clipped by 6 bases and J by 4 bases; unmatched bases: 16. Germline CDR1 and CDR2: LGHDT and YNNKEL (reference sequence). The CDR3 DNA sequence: TGTGCCAGCAGTCGCTCGGTTGTAGGGCTAGCGGGATACAATGAGCAGTTCTTC. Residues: CASSRSVVGLAGYNEQFF.

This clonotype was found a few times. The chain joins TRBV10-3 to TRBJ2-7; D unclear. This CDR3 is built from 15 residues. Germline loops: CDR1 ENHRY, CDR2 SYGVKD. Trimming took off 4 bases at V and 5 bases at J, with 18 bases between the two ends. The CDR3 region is CAISAVETMSNEQYF. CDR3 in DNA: TGTGCCATCAGTGCGGTGGAGACCATGAGCAACGAGCAGTACTTC.

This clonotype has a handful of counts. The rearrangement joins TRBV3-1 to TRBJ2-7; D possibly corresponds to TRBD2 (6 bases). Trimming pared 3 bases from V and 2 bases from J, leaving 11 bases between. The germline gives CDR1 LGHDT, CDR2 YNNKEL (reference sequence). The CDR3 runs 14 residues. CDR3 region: CASSQDYSAYEQYF. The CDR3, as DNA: TGTGCCAGCAGCCAGGACTACTCCGCCTACGAGCAGTACTTC.

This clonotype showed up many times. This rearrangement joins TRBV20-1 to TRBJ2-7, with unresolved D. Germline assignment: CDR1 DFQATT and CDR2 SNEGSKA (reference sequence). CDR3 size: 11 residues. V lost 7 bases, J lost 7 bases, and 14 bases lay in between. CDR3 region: CSVKPVGEQYF. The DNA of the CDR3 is TGCAGTGTCAAGCCCGTAGGGGAGCAGTACTTC.

The CDR3 DNA reads as TGTGCCAGCAGTTATCGGGCGACAGGGGACCCTTGGCCCCAGCATTTT. Its protein is CASSYRATGDPWPQHF. The chain has TRBV6-1 and TRBJ1-5; 8 bases fit TRBD1. With V trimmed by 5 bases and J by 9 bases, 15 bases remained unmatched. Germline CDR1 MNHNS, CDR2 SASEGT. There are 16 residues in the CDR3.